This TCR beta chain was found in a study of T-cell memory formation after mild COVID-19. The wider study: TCR clusters were mostly confined to one donor each.

This clonotype turned up a few times. Its antigen remains unidentified. TCR alpha and TCR beta cDNA libraries with sample barcodes and UMIs came from 5'RACE using constant-segment primers. TCRdb called the 5' RACE reads again in MiXCR, with one record for every CDR3 protein. This sample has roughly 550,000 distinct CDR3 sequences; around 21% occur once, and the top ten carry around 13%. Germline V gene sequence: CDR1 DFQATT, CDR2 SNEGSKA (reference sequence). The CDR3 contains 14 residues. Trimming cost V 6 bases and J 4 bases; bases outside gene matches: 9. Study-wide points: In pre-infection memory, a portion of responding clones appeared, which suggested that cross-reactive memory joined.

The TCR originated in an adult woman who had mild COVID-19 (a few samples of this study predate the infection). Cell type and time point are not known. The chain couples TRBV20-1 to TRBJ2-1; the match to TRBD2 covers 7 bases. The sequenced sample was PBMCs or a T cell subset sorted from them (not recorded which). CDR3 DNA sequence: TGCAGTGCGGAAGAGAGCGGGATATACAATGAGCAGTTCTTC. It is translated as CSAEESGIYNEQFF.